The 7 T cell receptor beta chains given below trace back to one sample, sequenced in a study of graft-versus-host responses after intestinal transplantation. Profiled with immunoSEQ multiplex PCR; TCRdb holds only in-frame clones, not every one. The sample has tens of thousands of clones; about 89% are singletons. These TCRs are of unknown antigen specificity. Sequenced material: unstimulated CD8+ T cells sorted from spleen or lymph node cells, taken before intestinal transplant. Source of these receptors: a human donor who received an intestinal transplant.

The chain is built from TRBV7-9 and TRBJ1-2; tentatively, D is TRBD1 (6 bases). The CDR3 contains 13 residues. The V end was cut by 1 base, the J end by 6 bases, with 9 bases between. The V gene's germline CDR1 is SEHNR and CDR2 FQNEAQ (reference sequence). CDR3 nucleotide sequence: TGTGCCAGCAGCTTAGAGGGGGGGCATGGCTACACCTTC. Translation gives CASSLEGGHGYTF.

The V and J genes are TRBV4-1 and TRBJ2-2; the D is unclear. The CDR3 is 18 residues long. V lost 1 base and J lost 5, with 20 bases in between. Looked up from germline, CDR1 is MGHRA and CDR2 is YSYEKL. The CDR3 nucleotides read TGCGCCAGCAGCCAAGGGCTATTGAAGGTCGCCGGGACCGGGGAGCTGTTTTTT. Its protein product is CASSQGLLKVAGTGELFF.

Here the CDR3 DNA reads TGTGCCACCAGCAGCGGCGGCAGGACCTATGGCTACACCTTC. Translating it yields CATSSGGRTYGYTF. The rearrangement links TRBV15 to TRBJ1-2, with D unresolved. The CDR3 sequence is 14 residues long. V dropped 3 bases and J dropped 4 bases, with 12 bases sitting between them. Germline V gene data show CDR1 as LNHNV and CDR2 as YYDKDF (reference sequence).

DNA of the CDR3: TGTGCCAGTACCCCGGACAGGGGTTACTATAATTCACCCCTCCACTTT. Translation gives CASTPDRGYYNSPLHF. This chain connects TRBV19 to TRBJ1-6, with 9 bases aligning to TRBD1. The CDR3 extends over 16 amino acids. The V and J ends lost 7 bases and 3 bases, in that order; junction bases with no gene match: 7. Germline assignment: CDR1 LNHDA and CDR2 SQIVND (reference sequence).

V is TRBV11-2 and J is TRBJ2-7; D is uncertain. The CDR3 runs to 12 residues. V lost 9 bases and J lost 0, with 9 bases in between. Germline V gene data show CDR1 as SGHAT and CDR2 as FQNNGV. The CDR3 DNA reads TGTGCCAGTTTGGCGCACTCCTACGAGCAGTACTTC. This codes for CASLAHSYEQYF.

The rearrangement uses TRBV27 and TRBJ2-1, with D possibly being TRBD1 or TRBD2 (5 bases each). This CDR3 region has 21 residues. V was trimmed by 5 bases and J by 1 base, leaving 30 bases between them. Germline values: CDR1 MNHEY, CDR2 SMNVEV (reference sequence). The CDR3 loop is CASSGQDGTSQDLGSYNEQFF. The CDR3 DNA reads as TGTGCCAGCAGTGGGCAGGACGGGACCTCCCAGGACCTGGGTTCCTACAATGAGCAGTTCTTC.

The rearrangement links TRBV4-1 to TRBJ2-1; weak D call: TRBD2 (5 bases). Germline CDR1 is MGHRA and CDR2 is YSYEKL. The CDR3 spans 18 residues. The V end was cut by 0 bases, the J end by 2 bases, with 17 bases between. The DNA for the CDR3 is TGCGCCAGCAGCCAAGATTCACCGTGGGAGCTAGCCTACAATGAGCAGTTCTTC. This gives the protein CASSQDSPWELAYNEQFF.